Below, 23 T cell receptor beta chains from the same sample are listed, as sequenced in a study of T cell changes during pregnancy in multiple sclerosis. The protocol was immunoSEQ multiplex PCR, while the TCRdb copy is restricted to in-frame clones and leaves out a portion. The table lists 55,000 to 65,000 clones, approximately 92% of them singletons, with around 0.85% in the top ten. Sample: peripheral blood, taken in the first trimester of pregnancy. The origin of the receptors is a female donor with multiple sclerosis, enrolled in a pregnancy study.

This chain joins TRBV10-3 and TRBJ1-2; weak D call: TRBD1 (6 bases). Germline CDR1 is ENHRY and CDR2 is SYGVKD. Between the trimmed V and J ends, which lost 0 bases and 2 bases, there was a span of 13 bases. This CDR3 has 16 residues. In nucleotides, the CDR3 is TGTGCCATCAGTGAGTCGATAGGCAGGGGAAACTATGGCTACACCTTC. Its translation: CAISESIGRGNYGYTF.

The chain carries TRBV19 and TRBJ2-7, with D maybe TRBD1 (5 bases). The CDR3 sequence is 15 residues long. Per germline, CDR1 LNHDA and CDR2 SQIVND (reference sequence). Deletions cut 3 bases from V and 2 bases from J, with 14 bases between. CDR3 DNA sequence: TGTGCCAGTAGTATGAGGCAGGGTGGCCCCTACGAGCAGTACTTC. This codes for CASSMRQGGPYEQYF. Variable domain in full (rest from reference TRBV19 and TRBJ2-7): DGGITQSPKYLFRKEGQNVTLSCEQNLNHDAMYWYRQDPGQGLRLIYYSQIVNDFQKGDIAEGYSVSREKKESFPLTVTSAQKNPTAFYLCASSMRQGGPYEQYFGPGTRLTVT.

This clone came up once. The chain uses TRBV6-1 and TRBJ2-2; 10 positions agree with TRBD2. With 1 base clipped from V and 1 base from J, the junction kept 6 bases outside the gene matches. Per germline, CDR1 MNHNS and CDR2 SASEGT. The CDR3 extends over 18 amino acids. The CDR3 region is CASSEVGLAGENTGELFF. The DNA of the CDR3 is TGTGCCAGCAGTGAAGTTGGGCTAGCGGGGGAGAACACCGGGGAGCTGTTTTTT.

The chain carries TRBV19 and TRBJ1-2, with D possibly TRBD1 on 5 matching bases. Per the germline V gene, CDR1 is LNHDA and CDR2 is SQIVND (reference sequence). The CDR3 has 14 residues. Trimming removed 8 bases from V and 6 bases from J, with 19 bases in between. CDR3 protein: CASGLFDRSDGYTF. Here the CDR3 DNA reads TGTGCCAGTGGACTATTCGACAGATCTGATGGCTACACCTTC.

The chain couples TRBV5-4 to TRBJ1-1; TRBD1 matches at 8 bases. The CDR3 is 12 residues long. Germline V lookup: CDR1 SGHNT, CDR2 YYREEE (reference sequence). Trimming took 0 bases from V and 10 from J; bases not matched to a gene: 2. The CDR3: CASSLEQGVAFF. DNA of the CDR3: TGTGCCAGCAGCTTGGAACAGGGGGTAGCTTTCTTT.

The chain carries TRBV5-6 and TRBJ2-1; D is possibly TRBD2 (6 bases). Germline values: CDR1 SGHDT, CDR2 YYEEEE. This CDR3 is built from 17 residues. Trimming shortened V by 4 bases and J by 0 bases, and 17 bases separated the two germline ends. The chain's CDR3 is CASSTSGEPSSYNEQFF. CDR3 DNA sequence: TGTGCCAGCAGCACCTCGGGGGAACCCAGCTCCTACAATGAGCAGTTCTTC.

The chain is built from TRBV7-9 and TRBJ1-2; 12 bases match TRBD1. CDR3 length: 15 amino acids. Trimming at V came to 4 bases and at J to 3 bases, leaving 3 bases not matched to a gene. Germline lookup yields CDR1 SEHNR and CDR2 FQNEAQ (reference sequence). The CDR3 DNA reads as TGTGCCAGCAGCTCCGGGACAGGGGGCTACTATGGCTACACCTTC. Amino acids: CASSSGTGGYYGYTF.

The rearrangement uses TRBV19 and TRBJ2-1; 13 bases are shared with TRBD2. The CDR3 totals 15 residues. Germline lookup yields CDR1 LNHDA and CDR2 SQIVND (reference sequence). V shed 8 bases and J 5 bases; nucleotides not matched to a gene: 6. CDR3 in DNA: TGTGCCAGTTCTGGGACTAGCGGGGCGAACAATGAGCAGTTCTTC. Protein product: CASSGTSGANNEQFF.

The V call is TRBV4-2, the J call TRBJ2-2, with 11 bases identical to TRBD2. Losses at the gene ends were 4 bases for V and 3 bases for J; bases not matched to a gene: 7. The CDR3 loop spans 17 amino acids. Germline loops: CDR1 LGHNA, CDR2 YNFKEQ. This chain's CDR3 is CASSPAAGLADTGELFF. The DNA of the CDR3 is TGTGCCAGCAGCCCCGCGGCGGGACTAGCGGACACCGGGGAGCTGTTTTTT.

The genes are TRBV13 and TRBJ1-1, with 7 bases aligning to TRBD1. Germline V lookup: CDR1 PRHDT, CDR2 FYEKMQ (reference sequence). Unmatched junction bases numbered 11, after V lost 5 bases and J lost 11 bases. The CDR3 totals 13 residues. CDR3 protein: CASSLQDGQAAFF. CDR3 coding DNA: TGTGCCAGCAGCCTTCAGGACGGACAGGCGGCTTTCTTT.

The chain uses TRBV7-2 and TRBJ1-1; the D is unclear. The V gene's germline CDR1 is SGHTA and CDR2 FQGNSA. There are 14 residues in the CDR3. The germline V and J ends were trimmed by 2 bases and 7 bases, with 14 bases remaining between them. In DNA, the CDR3 is TGTGCCAGCAGCTTAAACCAGGTGGGTGGTGAAGCTTTCTTT. Its protein is CASSLNQVGGEAFF.

In its sample, this clone was seen a few times. The chain uses TRBV4-3 and TRBJ2-1; 14 positions match TRBD2. The CDR3 has 18 residues. Germline lookup yields CDR1 LGHNA and CDR2 YSLEER. The ends lost 0 bases at V and 4 bases at J; junction bases unmatched: 5. CDR3 protein: CASSQEGLAGDSYNEQFF. The CDR3 DNA is TGCGCCAGCAGCCAAGAGGGACTAGCGGGGGATTCGTACAATGAGCAGTTCTTC.

The chain has TRBV21-1 and TRBJ1-1. TRBV21-1 constitutes a pseudogene. The CDR3 has 12 residues. CDR3 DNA: TGTGCCCCCCCGGGGGGGAACACTGAAGCTTTCTTT. It codes for CAPPGGNTEAFF.

The V and J genes are TRBV5-4 and TRBJ2-5; 8 bases line up with TRBD2. This CDR3 comprises 15 residues. V trimming: 4 bases; J trimming: 2 bases; junction bases outside the gene matches: 7. Germline V gene lookup returns CDR1 SGHNT and CDR2 YYREEE (reference sequence). CDR3 coding DNA: TGTGCCAGCAGCCCCGGGGGGGGACAACAAGAGACCCAGTACTTC. Its translation is CASSPGGGQQETQYF. Using reference TRBV5-4 and TRBJ2-5 for the parts outside the CDR3, the full variable domain is ETGVTQSPTHLIKTRGQQVTLRCSSQSGHNTVSWYQQALGQGPQFIFQYYREEENGRGNFPPRFSGLQFPNYSSELNVNALELDDSALYLCASSPGGGQQETQYFGPGTRLLVL.

This clone was seen just once. This chain connects TRBV6-5 to TRBJ2-7; the D gene is possibly TRBD2 (6 bases). The germline CDR1 and CDR2 sequences are MNHEY and SVGAGI. V was trimmed by 8 bases and J by 0 bases, leaving 14 bases between them. The length of the CDR3 is 14 residues. For the CDR3, the DNA is TGTGCCAGCCGAGATCCGACTAGCTCCTACGAGCAGTACTTC. Its translation: CASRDPTSSYEQYF.

This clone was seen a single time. The J gene is TRBJ2-7, the V gene TRBV6-1, with no clear D. V shed 4 bases and J shed 4 bases, with 8 bases lying between them. Germline V lookup: CDR1 MNHNS, CDR2 SASEGT. The CDR3 length is 12 residues. Written as DNA, the CDR3 is TGTGCCAGCAGTGGTGTCGGGTACGAGCAGTACTTC. It yields the protein CASSGVGYEQYF.

The J gene is TRBJ2-3, the V gene TRBV9; TRBD1 aligns across 9 bases. This CDR3 spans 16 amino acids. V lost 2 bases, J lost 4 bases, and 8 bases stayed unmatched. Germline V CDR1 and CDR2: SGDLS, YYNGEE. The CDR3 loop is CASSVQQGQGSDTQYF. For the CDR3, the DNA is TGTGCCAGCAGCGTCCAGCAAGGACAGGGGTCAGATACGCAGTATTTT.

The gene calls are TRBV7-4 and TRBJ2-3; 7 bases line up with TRBD2. Germline CDR1 and CDR2: SGHVT and SQSDAQ. V gave up 4 bases and J gave up 6 bases; unmatched junction bases: 22. The CDR3 covers 19 residues. CDR3 DNA sequence: TGTGCCAGCAGCTCGCCCCGCCAGGTCCGGGGGGACTTGCTGGATACGCAGTATTTT. It translates to CASSSPRQVRGDLLDTQYF. Filled out from reference TRBV7-4 and TRBJ2-3, the complete variable domain reads GAGVSQSPRYKVAKRGRDVALRCDSISGHVTLYWYRQTLGQGSEVLTYSQSDAQRDKSGRPSGRFSAERPERSVSTLKIQRTEQGDSAVYLCASSSPRQVRGDLLDTQYFGPGTRLTVL.

V is TRBV11-2 and J is TRBJ2-1; no clear D. V dropped 5 bases and J dropped 7 bases, with 12 bases sitting between them. The CDR3 runs to 13 residues. Looked up from germline, CDR1 is SGHAT and CDR2 is FQNNGV. CDR3 sequence (DNA): TGTGCCAGCAGCCCCGGTGTCCGGAATGAGCAGTTCTTC. This encodes CASSPGVRNEQFF. The entire variable domain, with the rest obtained from reference TRBV11-2 and TRBJ2-1, is as follows: EAGVAQSPRYKIIEKRQSVAFWCNPISGHATLYWYQQILGQGPKLLIQFQNNGVVDDSQLPKDRFSAERLKGVDSTLKIQPAKLEDSAVYLCASSPGVRNEQFFGPGTRLTVL.

This clone is a singleton in its sample. J is TRBJ2-7 and V is TRBV2; D is perhaps TRBD1 (6 bases). Germline CDR1 SNHLY, CDR2 FYNNEI. The CDR3 extends over 13 amino acids. V was trimmed by 6 bases and J by 2 bases, leaving 11 bases between them. CDR3 protein: CASRPGQTYEQYF. The DNA of the CDR3 is TGTGCCAGCAGACCCGGACAGACCTACGAGCAGTACTTC. The variable domain in full, with the rest retrieved from reference TRBV2 and TRBJ2-7, is EPEVTQTPSHQVTQMGQEVILRCVPISNHLYFYWYRQILGQKVEFLVSFYNNEISEKSEIFDDQFSVERPDGSNFTLKIRSTKLEDSAMYFCASRPGQTYEQYFGPGTRLTVT.

The J gene is TRBJ1-2, the V gene TRBV7-6, with D possibly matching TRBD1 (6 bases). This CDR3 has 16 amino acids. Germline CDR1 SGHVS, CDR2 FNYEAQ. This CDR3 is CAKRFRLSQGPGGYTF. Written as DNA, the CDR3 is TGTGCTAAGCGGTTCCGACTTTCTCAGGGGCCTGGGGGCTACACCTTC.

The gene calls are TRBV18 and TRBJ1-1; a possible D gene is TRBD1 (6 bases). With 3 bases removed from V and 4 bases from J, the gap between germline ends came to 18 bases. CDR1 is KGHSH and CDR2 is LQKENI in the germline V gene. The CDR3 runs 16 residues. Here the CDR3 reads CASSPGVTGRFTEAFF. The DNA of the CDR3 is TGTGCCAGCTCACCGGGGGTGACAGGTAGATTCACTGAAGCTTTCTTT. Together with reference TRBV18 and TRBJ1-1, the CDR3 gives the full variable domain: NAGVMQNPRHLVRRRGQEARLRCSPMKGHSHVYWYRQLPEEGLKFMVYLQKENIIDESGMPKERFSAEFPKEGPSILRIQQVVRGDSAAYFCASSPGVTGRFTEAFFGQGTRLTVV.

This clone was recorded once. This chain links TRBV4-2 with TRBJ2-3; 11 nucleotides align to TRBD2. The germline CDR1 and CDR2 sequences are LGHNA and YNFKEQ. With 1 base clipped from V and 7 bases from J, the junction kept 10 bases outside the gene matches. This CDR3 comprises 17 residues. CDR3 region: CASSQGGIAGGQYTQYF. The CDR3 nucleotides are TGTGCCAGCAGCCAAGGAGGGATAGCGGGGGGGCAGTATACGCAGTATTTT.